This entry lists 9 T cell receptor beta chains sequenced from one sample in a study of T cells in Graves' hyperthyroidism and ophthalmopathy. Amplification yielded TCR beta CDR3 regions, with RNA transcripts as the source. First-round RT-PCR targeting the TCR CDR3 was performed with the HTBI primer set. From the multiplex PCR reads, TCRdb called clonotypes with MiXCR, one entry per CDR3 protein. Here the sample spans roughly 580,000 distinct CDR3 sequences, approximately 13% being singletons. The sequencing input was blood. Receptors were obtained from a woman in her 30s with Graves' hyperthyroidism that later progressed to Graves' ophthalmopathy.

In this sample, this clonotype turned up many times. The genes are TRBV11-3 and TRBJ2-5; TRBD2 is a possible D gene (6 bases). The CDR3 runs to 14 residues. The germline V gene encodes CDR1 SGHNT and CDR2 YENEEA. V shed 2 bases and J shed 5 bases, with 12 bases lying between them. The DNA for the CDR3 is TGTGCCAGCAGCTTAATGGGGGGAACGGAGACCCAGTACTTC. Residues: CASSLMGGTETQYF. Variable domain in full (rest from reference TRBV11-3 and TRBJ2-5): EAGVVQSPRYKIIEKKQPVAFWCNPISGHNTLYWYLQNLGQGPELLIRYENEEAVDDSQLPKDRFSAERLKGVDSTLKIQPAELGDSAVYLCASSLMGGTETQYFGPGTRLLVL.

This clonotype has more than one count but fewer than ten. The rearrangement joins TRBV28 to TRBJ2-2, with D hard to call. Germline V lookup: CDR1 MDHEN, CDR2 SYDVKM. The CDR3 consists of 12 residues. V shed 10 bases and J shed 6 bases, with 12 bases lying between them. The CDR3 loop is CATRATSGELFF. Written as DNA, the CDR3 is TGTGCCACGCGAGCGACCTCCGGGGAGCTGTTTTTT.

The genes are TRBV4-1 and TRBJ2-5; 11 bases align to TRBD2. Germline V gene lookup returns CDR1 MGHRA and CDR2 YSYEKL. J was trimmed by 4 bases and V by 2 bases; bases with no gene match: 6. The CDR3 is 16 amino acids. As DNA, the CDR3 is TGCGCCAGCAGCCAATCACACGGACTAGCGGGAGAGACCCAGTACTTC. Translated: CASSQSHGLAGETQYF.

V is TRBV3-1 and J is TRBJ2-1, with 10 bases identical to TRBD2. The trim removed 2 bases at V and 9 bases at J, leaving 10 bases unmatched. Germline CDR1 and CDR2: LGHDT and YNNKEL (reference sequence). The CDR3 totals 16 residues. The CDR3 spells CASSQLLAGSSREQFF. The CDR3 coding sequence is TGTGCCAGCAGCCAACTACTAGCGGGGTCTTCACGTGAGCAGTTCTTC.

This clonotype was found many times. The chain employs TRBV6-1 and TRBJ1-3; D possibly corresponds to TRBD1 (6 bases). Trimming removed 6 bases at V and 0 bases at J, with 15 bases between. The V gene's germline CDR1 is MNHNS and CDR2 SASEGT. The CDR3 length is 16 residues. The CDR3 DNA reads TGTGCCAGCAGCCGGACAGCTTACAACTCTGGAAACACCATATATTTT. It codes for CASSRTAYNSGNTIYF.

This clonotype was picked up many times. V and J are TRBV19 and TRBJ1-5; 7 nucleotides line up with TRBD1. The CDR3 is 16 residues long. Losses at the gene ends were 4 bases for V and 6 bases for J; bases not matched to a gene: 12. Germline V CDR1 and CDR2: LNHDA, SQIVND (reference sequence). CDR3 sequence: CASSTGQDRWGQPQHF. In DNA, the CDR3 is TGTGCCAGTAGTACCGGACAGGACCGCTGGGGTCAGCCCCAGCATTTT.

This clonotype was seen at least ten times. The genes are TRBV10-3 and TRBJ1-3, with 10 bases aligning to TRBD1. V lost 3 bases to trimming and J lost 2 bases; unmatched junction nucleotides: 1. This CDR3 contains 15 residues. In germline, CDR1 is ENHRY, CDR2 SYGVKD. In DNA form, the CDR3 reads TGTGCCATCAGTGACGGACAGGGGGCTGGAAACACCATATATTTT. Protein product: CAISDGQGAGNTIYF.

This clonotype appeared many times. V usage is TRBV12-3 or TRBV12-4 and J usage is TRBJ2-3, with 14 positions matching TRBD2. The V gene end was trimmed by 4 bases and the J gene end by 9 bases; junction bases not matched to a gene: 9. This CDR3 spans 16 amino acids. For the CDR3, the DNA is TGTGCCAGCAGTTACCGCGGGACTAGCGGGAGAGCAACGCAGTATTTT. Translation gives CASSYRGTSGRATQYF.

Many counts were recorded for this clonotype. The V gene is TRBV29-1, the J gene TRBJ1-3; D unresolved. The V gene lost 4 bases and the J gene lost 3 bases, with 13 bases spanning the gap. This CDR3 has 14 residues. Germline values: CDR1 SQVTM, CDR2 ANQGSEA. In nucleotides, the CDR3 is TGCAGCGTTGCGCTCGATAAGCGTGGAAACACCATATATTTT. The encoded protein is CSVALDKRGNTIYF.